This TCR beta chain is from a study of T cell repertoires in cytomegalovirus infection. At the level of the study: It can be stated that public TCR beta signatures indicated CMV infection as well as a matching HLA type.

The sample holds many counts of this clonotype. Its target is not known. Relative to the germline gene, one junction end is altered; a read error may explain this. TCRdb used MiXCR to reprocess the reads, holding one entry per CDR3 protein. The repertoire holds under 350,000 distinct CDR3 sequences, with approximately 9.5% as singletons. Germline CDR1 and CDR2: MNHEY and SVGEGT. This CDR3 region has 17 residues. Points from the study as a whole: Summed frequency of public TCR beta families distinguished CMV carriers with the relevant HLA. CMV-specific TCR beta clonotypes restricted by HLA-C were the ones dominating the ex vivo response.

The J gene is TRBJ2-1, the V gene TRBV6-2 or TRBV6-3; 10 bases align to TRBD2. The origin of this receptor is a human donor in good health (CMV status not recorded). Some clones in this sample may be carry-over from other donors' samples. The sample consisted of PBMCs. CDR3: CASSLGRLAGVFLGGIF. CDR3 DNA sequence: TGTGCCAGCAGTCTGGGGCGGCTAGCGGGAGTCTTTCTTGGCGGGATCTTC.